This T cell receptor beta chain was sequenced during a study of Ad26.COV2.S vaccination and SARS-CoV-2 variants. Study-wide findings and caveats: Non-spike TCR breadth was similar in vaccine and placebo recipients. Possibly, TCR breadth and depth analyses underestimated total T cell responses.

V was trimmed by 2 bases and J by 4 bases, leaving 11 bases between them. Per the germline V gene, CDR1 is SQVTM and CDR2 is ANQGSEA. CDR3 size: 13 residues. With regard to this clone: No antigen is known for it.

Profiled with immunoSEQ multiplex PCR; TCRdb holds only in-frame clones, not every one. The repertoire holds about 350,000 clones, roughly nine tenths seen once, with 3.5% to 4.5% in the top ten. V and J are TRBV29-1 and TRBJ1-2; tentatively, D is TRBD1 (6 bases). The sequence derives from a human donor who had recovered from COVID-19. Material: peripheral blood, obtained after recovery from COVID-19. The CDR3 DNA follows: TGCAGCGTTGAAAGGCAGGGGCCCTATGGCTACACCTTC. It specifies CSVERQGPYGYTF. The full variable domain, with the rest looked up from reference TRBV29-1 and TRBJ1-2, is SAVISQKPSRDICQRGTSLTIQCQVDSQVTMMFWYRQQPGQSLTLIATANQGSEATYESGFVIDKFPISRPNLTFSTLTVSNMSPEDSSIYLCSVERQGPYGYTFGSGTRLTVV.